Given below is one T cell receptor beta chain in context. This clone's antigen is unknown. To determine HCMV serostatus, a commercial ELISA kit was used to detect HCMV-specific IgG in serum. Peripheral blood mononuclear cells were isolated from blood by Ficoll density gradient centrifugation. Taken from the germline V gene, the CDR1 and CDR2 loops are SGHTA and FQGTGA. The cysteine opens and the phenylalanine closes a CDR3 of 15 amino acids. No DNA sequence is on record. The data stem from a study of T cells expressing NK-cell markers (dated by TCRdb to 2020 to 2021). Regarding the complete study: About 8 donors provided sorted CD3+CD56+NKG2C+, CD3+CD56+NKG2C- and CD3+CD56-NKG2C+ T-cell subsets, whose TCR beta-chain repertoires were profiled. Seven of the eight sequenced donors were HCMV-seropositive and one was HCMV-seronegative. The study sequenced eight donors, all healthy volunteers chosen at random: three men and five women. Libraries were sequenced as 2 x 150 bp reads on Illumina HiSeq 2000/2500, MiSeq or NextSeq. What the research found in general, with its limitations: In over five donors, the dominant CD3+CD56+NKG2C+ clonotypes were among the top 10 CD8+ clonotypes and accounted for 1.0-7.0% of CD8+ T cells. Whether the expanded NKG2C-expressing T cell clones were specific for HCMV antigens remained unclear. Those dominant clonotypes were again the most abundant among CD3+CD56-NKG2C+ cells in a handful of donors, at roughly 25-65%.

The sequencing machine was an Illumina HiSeq 2000. The TCR beta cDNA libraries were made using 5'RACE template switching, a step that added both a universal primer site and unique molecular identifiers. Synthesis of cDNA was primed from the TCR beta constant segment and was followed by two consecutive PCR amplification steps. Regarding the original processing steps: MIGEC was used to demultiplex reads and group reads by UMI, and MiTCR was used to assemble and quantify clonotypes. To exclude erroneous sequences, only TCR cDNA sequences supported by at least two reads were retained. The tcR package was used for downstream repertoire analysis, with clonotypes matched between fractions based on CDR3 nucleotide sequence plus V segment. VDJmatch was used to annotate antigen specificity against VDJdb, with one amino acid substitution in CDR3 allowed. Reads reprocessed by TCRdb are summarized as one entry per CDR3 protein sequence, and DNA is absent. The V and J calls reflect TCRdb's pipeline rather than the authors' work. This specimen's table enumerates more than 400,000 distinct CDR3 sequences. The ten largest clones take up 7.3% of the sample.

The chain joins TRBV7-3 to TRBJ2-7. The sequence was obtained from a woman aged 18 to 75 in good health. The specimen was blood T cells: a sorted CD56 or NKG2C T cell subset, CD4+ or CD8+ T cells, or bulk PBMC T cells (not recorded which). CDR3 loop: CASSLDDNPSYEQYF.